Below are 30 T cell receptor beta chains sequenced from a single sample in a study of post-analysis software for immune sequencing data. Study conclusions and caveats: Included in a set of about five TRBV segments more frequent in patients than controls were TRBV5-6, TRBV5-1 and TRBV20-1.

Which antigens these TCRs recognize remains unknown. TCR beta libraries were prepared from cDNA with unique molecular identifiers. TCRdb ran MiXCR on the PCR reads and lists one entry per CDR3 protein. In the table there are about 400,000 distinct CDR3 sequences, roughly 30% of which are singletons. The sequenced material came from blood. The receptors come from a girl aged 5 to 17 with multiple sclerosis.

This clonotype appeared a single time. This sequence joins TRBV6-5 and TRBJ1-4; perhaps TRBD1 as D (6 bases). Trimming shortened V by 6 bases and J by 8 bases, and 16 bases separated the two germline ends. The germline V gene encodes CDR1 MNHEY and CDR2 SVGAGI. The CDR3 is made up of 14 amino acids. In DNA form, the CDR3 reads TGTGCCAGCAGCCCCAGGGGTTTACGGGAAAAACTGTTTTTT. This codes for CASSPRGLREKLFF.

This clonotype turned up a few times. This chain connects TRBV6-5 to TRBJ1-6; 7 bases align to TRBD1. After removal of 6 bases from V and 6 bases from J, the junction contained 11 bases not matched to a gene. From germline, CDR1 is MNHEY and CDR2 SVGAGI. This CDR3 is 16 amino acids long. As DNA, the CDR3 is TGTGCCAGCAGACGGACAGGCGGAACGAGTAATTCACCCCTCCACTTT. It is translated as CASRRTGGTSNSPLHF.

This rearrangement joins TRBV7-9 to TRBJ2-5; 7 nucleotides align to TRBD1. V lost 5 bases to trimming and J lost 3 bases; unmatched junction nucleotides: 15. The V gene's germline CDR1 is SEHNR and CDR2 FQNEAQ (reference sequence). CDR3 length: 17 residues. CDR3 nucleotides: TGTGCCAGCAGCCCTACCACCTTACACGGACAGGAAGAGACCCAGTACTTC. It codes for CASSPTTLHGQEETQYF.

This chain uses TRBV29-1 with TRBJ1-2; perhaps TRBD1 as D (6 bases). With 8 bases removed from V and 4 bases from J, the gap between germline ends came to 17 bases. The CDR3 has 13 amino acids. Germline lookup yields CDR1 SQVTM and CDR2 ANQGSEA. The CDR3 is CSSGPGEGYGYTF. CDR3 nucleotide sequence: TGCAGCTCGGGGCCAGGGGAGGGCTATGGCTACACCTTC. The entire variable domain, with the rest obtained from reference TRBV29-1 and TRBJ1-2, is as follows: SAVISQKPSRDICQRGTSLTIQCQVDSQVTMMFWYRQQPGQSLTLIATANQGSEATYESGFVIDKFPISRPNLTFSTLTVSNMSPEDSSIYLCSSGPGEGYGYTFGSGTRLTVV.

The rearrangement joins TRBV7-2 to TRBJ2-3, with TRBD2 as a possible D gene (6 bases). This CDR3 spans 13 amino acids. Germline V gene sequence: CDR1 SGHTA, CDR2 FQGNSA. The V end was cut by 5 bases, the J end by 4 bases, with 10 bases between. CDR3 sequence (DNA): TGTGCCAGCAGCACTCCGGGGGCAGATACGCAGTATTTT. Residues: CASSTPGADTQYF.

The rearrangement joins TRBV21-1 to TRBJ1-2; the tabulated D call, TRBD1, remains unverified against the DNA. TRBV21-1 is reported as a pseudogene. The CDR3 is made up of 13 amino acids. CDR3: CASSNRDIYGYTF. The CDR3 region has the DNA TGTGCCAGCAGCAACCGGGACATCTATGGCTACACCTTC.

The chain's CDR3 is CASSQADSYNSPLHF. CDR3 nucleotides: TGTGCCAGCAGCCAAGCGGACAGCTATAATTCACCCCTCCACTTT. V gene TRBV3-1 combines with J gene TRBJ1-6; TRBD1 is a possible D gene (6 bases). V lost 1 base to trimming and J lost 3 bases, with 7 bases between them. Germline assignment: CDR1 LGHDT and CDR2 YNNKEL (reference sequence). This CDR3 is 15 amino acids long.

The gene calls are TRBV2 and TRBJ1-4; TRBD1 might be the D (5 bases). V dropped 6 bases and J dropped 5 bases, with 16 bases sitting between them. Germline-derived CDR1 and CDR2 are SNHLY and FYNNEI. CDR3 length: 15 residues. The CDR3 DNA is TGTGCCAGCAGCCGGGACGACGGAAGAAATGAAAAACTGTTTTTT. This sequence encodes CASSRDDGRNEKLFF.

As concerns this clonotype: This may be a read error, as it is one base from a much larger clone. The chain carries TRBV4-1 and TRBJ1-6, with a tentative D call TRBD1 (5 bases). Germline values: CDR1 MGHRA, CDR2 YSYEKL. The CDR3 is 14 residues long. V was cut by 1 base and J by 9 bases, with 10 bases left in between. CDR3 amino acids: CASSQGGTLSPLHF. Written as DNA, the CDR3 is TGCGCCAGCAGCCAAGGCGGGACCCTTTCACCCCTCCACTTT.

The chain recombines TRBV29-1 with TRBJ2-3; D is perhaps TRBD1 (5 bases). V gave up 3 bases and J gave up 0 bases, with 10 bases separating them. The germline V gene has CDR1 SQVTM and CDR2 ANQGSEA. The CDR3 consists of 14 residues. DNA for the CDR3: TGCAGCGTTGAGGGGCTAGATAGCACAGATACGCAGTATTTT. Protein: CSVEGLDSTDTQYF.

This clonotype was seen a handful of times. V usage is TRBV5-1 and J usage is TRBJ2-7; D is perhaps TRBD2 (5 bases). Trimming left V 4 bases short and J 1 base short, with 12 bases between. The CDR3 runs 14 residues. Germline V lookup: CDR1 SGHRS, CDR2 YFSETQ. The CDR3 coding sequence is TGCGCCAGCAGCCCCGACGGGGTATCCTACGAGCAGTACTTC. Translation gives CASSPDGVSYEQYF.

The DNA for the CDR3 is TGTGCCAGCAGTTTATCGGCTAGCGGATACAATGAGCAGTTCTTC. Its translation is CASSLSASGYNEQFF. The chain employs TRBV12-3 or TRBV12-4 and TRBJ2-1; 7 bases agree with TRBD2. The CDR3 consists of 15 residues. V was pared by 2 bases and J by 4 bases, with 5 bases of the junction left unmatched.

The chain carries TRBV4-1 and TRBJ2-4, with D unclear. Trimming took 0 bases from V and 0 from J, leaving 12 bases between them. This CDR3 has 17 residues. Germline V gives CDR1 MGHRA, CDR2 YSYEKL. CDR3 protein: CASSQDLGTLAKNIQYF. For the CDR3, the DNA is TGCGCCAGCAGCCAAGATTTGGGTACTCTAGCCAAAAACATTCAGTACTTC.

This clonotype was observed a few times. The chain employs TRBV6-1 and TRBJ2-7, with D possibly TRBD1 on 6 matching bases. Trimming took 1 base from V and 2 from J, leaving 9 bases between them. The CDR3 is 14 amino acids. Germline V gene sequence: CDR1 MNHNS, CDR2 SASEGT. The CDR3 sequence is CASSEEQGPYEQYF. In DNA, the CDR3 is TGTGCCAGCAGTGAAGAACAGGGCCCCTACGAGCAGTACTTC.

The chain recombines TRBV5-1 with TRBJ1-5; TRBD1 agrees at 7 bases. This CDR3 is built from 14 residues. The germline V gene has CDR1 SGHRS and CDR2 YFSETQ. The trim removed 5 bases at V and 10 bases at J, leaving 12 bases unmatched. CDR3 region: CASRPGTALGPQHF. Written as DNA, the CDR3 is TGCGCCAGCAGACCCGGGACAGCCTTGGGACCCCAGCATTTT.

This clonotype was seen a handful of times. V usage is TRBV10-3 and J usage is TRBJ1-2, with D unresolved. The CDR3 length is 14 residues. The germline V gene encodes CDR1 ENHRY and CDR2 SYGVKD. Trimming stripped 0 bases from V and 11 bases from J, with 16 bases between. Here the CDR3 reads CAISESTGPLLYTF. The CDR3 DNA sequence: TGTGCCATCAGTGAGTCGACGGGCCCCTTGTTGTACACCTTC.

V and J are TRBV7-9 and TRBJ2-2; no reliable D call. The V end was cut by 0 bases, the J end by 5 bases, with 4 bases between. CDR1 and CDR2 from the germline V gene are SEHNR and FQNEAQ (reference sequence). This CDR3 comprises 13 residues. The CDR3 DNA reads TGTGCCAGCAGCTTAGCTGAAACCGGGGAGCTGTTTTTT. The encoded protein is CASSLAETGELFF.

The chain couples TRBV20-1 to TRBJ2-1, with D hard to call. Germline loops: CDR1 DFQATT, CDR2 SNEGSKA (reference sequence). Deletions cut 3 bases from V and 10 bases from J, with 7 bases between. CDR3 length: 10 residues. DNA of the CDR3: TGCAGTGCTAGTAACTACGAGCAGTTCTTC. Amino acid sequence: CSASNYEQFF.

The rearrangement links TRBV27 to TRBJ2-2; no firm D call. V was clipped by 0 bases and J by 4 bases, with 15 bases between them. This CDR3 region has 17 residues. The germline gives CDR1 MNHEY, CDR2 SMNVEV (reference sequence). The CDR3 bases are TGTGCCAGCAGTTTATCGGTATGGGCCGGCGGCACCGGGGAGCTGTTTTTT. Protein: CASSLSVWAGGTGELFF.

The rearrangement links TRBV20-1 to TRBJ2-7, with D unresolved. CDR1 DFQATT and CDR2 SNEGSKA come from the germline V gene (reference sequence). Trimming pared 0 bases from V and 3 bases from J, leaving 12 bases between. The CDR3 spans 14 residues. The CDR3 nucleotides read TGCAGTGCTAGAGATCGGTTAGGGATCTACGAGCAGTACTTC. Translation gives CSARDRLGIYEQYF.

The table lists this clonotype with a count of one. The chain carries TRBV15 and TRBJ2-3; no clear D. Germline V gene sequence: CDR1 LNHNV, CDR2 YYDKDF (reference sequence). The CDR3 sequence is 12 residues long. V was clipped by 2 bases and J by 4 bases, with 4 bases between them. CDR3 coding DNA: TGTGCCACCAGCAGATCATCAGATACGCAGTATTTT. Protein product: CATSRSSDTQYF.

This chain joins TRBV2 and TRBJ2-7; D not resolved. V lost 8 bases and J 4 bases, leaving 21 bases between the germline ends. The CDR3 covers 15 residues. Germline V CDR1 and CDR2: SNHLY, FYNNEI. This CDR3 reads CASSRTDVGHYEQYF. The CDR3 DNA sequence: TGTGCCAGCTCCCGCACGGATGTTGGCCATTACGAGCAGTACTTC.

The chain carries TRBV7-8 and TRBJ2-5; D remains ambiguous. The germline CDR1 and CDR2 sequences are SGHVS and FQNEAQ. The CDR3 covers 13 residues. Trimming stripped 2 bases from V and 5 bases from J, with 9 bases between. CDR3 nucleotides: TGTGCCAGCAGCTTACGGGTAACGGAGACCCAGTACTTC. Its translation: CASSLRVTETQYF.

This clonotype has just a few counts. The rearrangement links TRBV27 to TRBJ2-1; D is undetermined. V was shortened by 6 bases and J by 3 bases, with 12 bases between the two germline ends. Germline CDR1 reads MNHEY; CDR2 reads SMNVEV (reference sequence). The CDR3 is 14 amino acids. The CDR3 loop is CASSPDPGYNEQFF. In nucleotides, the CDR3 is TGTGCCAGCAGCCCCGACCCCGGCTACAATGAGCAGTTCTTC.

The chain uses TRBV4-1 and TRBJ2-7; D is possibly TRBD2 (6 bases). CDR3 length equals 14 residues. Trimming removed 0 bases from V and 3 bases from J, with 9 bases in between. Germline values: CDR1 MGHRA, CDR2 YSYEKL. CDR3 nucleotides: TGCGCCAGCAGCCAAGAAGGAGGGGACTACGAGCAGTACTTC. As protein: CASSQEGGDYEQYF.

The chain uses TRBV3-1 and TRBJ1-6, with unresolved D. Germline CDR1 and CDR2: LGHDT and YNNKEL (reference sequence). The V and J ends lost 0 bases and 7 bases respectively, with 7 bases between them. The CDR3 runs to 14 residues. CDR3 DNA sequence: TGTGCCAGCAGCCAAGAGGGGAAGAATTCACCCCTCCACTTT. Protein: CASSQEGKNSPLHF.

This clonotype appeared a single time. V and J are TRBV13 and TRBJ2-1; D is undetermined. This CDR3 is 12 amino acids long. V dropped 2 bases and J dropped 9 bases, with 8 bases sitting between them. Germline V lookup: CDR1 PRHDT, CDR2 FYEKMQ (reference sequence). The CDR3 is CASSLQSGEQFF. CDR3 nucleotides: TGTGCCAGCAGCTTACAAAGTGGTGAGCAGTTCTTC.

The DNA for the CDR3 is TGTGCCAGCAGTTTCGGGGGCTCGGAGGGCCACACCTTC. It is translated as CASSFGGSEGHTF. The rearrangement uses TRBV12-3 or TRBV12-4 and TRBJ1-2; D is possibly TRBD1 (6 bases). The CDR3 loop spans 13 amino acids. The V gene lost 3 bases and the J gene lost 12 bases, with 17 bases spanning the gap.

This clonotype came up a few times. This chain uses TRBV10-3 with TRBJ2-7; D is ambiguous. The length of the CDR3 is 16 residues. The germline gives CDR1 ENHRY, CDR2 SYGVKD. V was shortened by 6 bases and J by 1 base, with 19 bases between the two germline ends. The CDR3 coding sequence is TGTGCCATCAGCGCTATGAACTTGGGTGGTTCCTACGAGCAGTACTTC. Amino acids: CAISAMNLGGSYEQYF.

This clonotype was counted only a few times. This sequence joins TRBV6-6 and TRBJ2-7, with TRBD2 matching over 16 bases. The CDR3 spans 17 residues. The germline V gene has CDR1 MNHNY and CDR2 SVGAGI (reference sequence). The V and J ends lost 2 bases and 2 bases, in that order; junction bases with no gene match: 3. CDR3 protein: CASSYGTSGGGTYEQYF. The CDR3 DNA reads TGTGCCAGCAGTTACGGGACTAGCGGGGGGGGAACCTACGAGCAGTACTTC.